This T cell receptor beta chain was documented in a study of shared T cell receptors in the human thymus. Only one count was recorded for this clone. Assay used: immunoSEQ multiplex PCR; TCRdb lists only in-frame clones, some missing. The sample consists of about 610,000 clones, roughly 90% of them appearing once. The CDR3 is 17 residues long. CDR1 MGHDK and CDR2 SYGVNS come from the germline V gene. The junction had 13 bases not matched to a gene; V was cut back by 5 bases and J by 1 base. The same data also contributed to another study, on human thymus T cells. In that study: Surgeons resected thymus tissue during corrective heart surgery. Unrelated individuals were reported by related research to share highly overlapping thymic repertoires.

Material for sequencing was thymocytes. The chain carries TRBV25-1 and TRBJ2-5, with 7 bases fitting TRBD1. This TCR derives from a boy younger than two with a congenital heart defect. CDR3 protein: CASSLGTRTGGQETQYF. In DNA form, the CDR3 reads TGTGCCAGCAGTTTGGGTACCCGGACAGGCGGCCAAGAGACCCAGTACTTC.